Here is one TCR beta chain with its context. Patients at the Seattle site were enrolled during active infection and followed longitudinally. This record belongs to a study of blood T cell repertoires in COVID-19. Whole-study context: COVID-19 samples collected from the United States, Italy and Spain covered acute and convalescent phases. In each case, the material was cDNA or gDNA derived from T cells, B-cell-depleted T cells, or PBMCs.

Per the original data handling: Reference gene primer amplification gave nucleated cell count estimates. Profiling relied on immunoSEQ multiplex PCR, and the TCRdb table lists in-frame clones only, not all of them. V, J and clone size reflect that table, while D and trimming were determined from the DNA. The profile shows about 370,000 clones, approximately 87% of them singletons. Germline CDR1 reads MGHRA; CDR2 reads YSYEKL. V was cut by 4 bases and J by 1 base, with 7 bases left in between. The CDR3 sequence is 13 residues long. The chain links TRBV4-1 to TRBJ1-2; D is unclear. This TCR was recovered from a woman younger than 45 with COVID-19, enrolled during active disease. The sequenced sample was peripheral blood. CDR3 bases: TGCGCCAGCAGCCGCGGGTTTAACTATGGCTACACCTTC. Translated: CASSRGFNYGYTF.